This T cell receptor (beta chain) originates from a study of technical replicates of blood from four donors. Measured with immunoSEQ multiplex PCR; TCRdb has only the in-frame clones, and not every one. Among approximately 76,000 clones, 65% to 90% were seen once, and the ten largest hold around 4.8%. CDR1 is SGHTA and CDR2 is FQGTGA in the germline V gene. Trimming took 2 bases from V and 0 from J, leaving 9 bases between them. CDR3 length: 15 residues. The material sequenced was PBMCs. V is TRBV7-3 and J is TRBJ2-3; TRBD1 is a possible D gene (6 bases). This receptor was identified in a human donor in good health. Some clones in this sample may be carry-over from other donors' samples. CDR3 nucleotides: TGTGCCAGCAGCTTAGACAGGACCAGCACAGATACGCAGTATTTT. Its protein product is CASSLDRTSTDTQYF. The entire variable domain, with the rest obtained from reference TRBV7-3 and TRBJ2-3, is as follows: GAGVSQTPSNKVTEKGKYVELRCDPISGHTALYWYRQSLGQGPEFLIYFQGTGAADDSGLPNDRFFAVRPEGSVSTLKIQRTERGDSAVYLCASSLDRTSTDTQYFGPGTRLTVL.